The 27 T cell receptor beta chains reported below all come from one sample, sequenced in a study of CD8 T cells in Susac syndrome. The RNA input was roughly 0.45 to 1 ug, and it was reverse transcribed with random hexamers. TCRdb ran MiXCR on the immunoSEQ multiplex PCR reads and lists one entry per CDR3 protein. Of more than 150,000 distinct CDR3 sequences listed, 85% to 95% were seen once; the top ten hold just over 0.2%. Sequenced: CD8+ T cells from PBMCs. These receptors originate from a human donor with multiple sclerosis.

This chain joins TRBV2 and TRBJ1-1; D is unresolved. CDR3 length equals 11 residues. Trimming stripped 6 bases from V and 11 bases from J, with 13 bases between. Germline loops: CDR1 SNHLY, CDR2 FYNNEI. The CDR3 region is CASRDRREAFF. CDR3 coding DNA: TGTGCCAGCAGAGACCGACGTGAGGCTTTCTTT.

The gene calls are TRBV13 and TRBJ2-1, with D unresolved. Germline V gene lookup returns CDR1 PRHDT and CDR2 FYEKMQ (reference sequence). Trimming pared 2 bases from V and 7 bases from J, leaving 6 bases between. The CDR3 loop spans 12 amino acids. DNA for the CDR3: TGTGCCAGCAGCTTACTCCAAAATGAGCAGTTCTTC. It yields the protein CASSLLQNEQFF. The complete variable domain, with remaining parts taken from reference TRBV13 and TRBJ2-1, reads AAGVIQSPRHLIKEKRETATLKCYPIPRHDTVYWYQQGPGQDPQFLISFYEKMQSDKGSIPDRFSAQQFSDYHSELNMSSLELGDSALYFCASSLLQNEQFFGPGTRLTVL.

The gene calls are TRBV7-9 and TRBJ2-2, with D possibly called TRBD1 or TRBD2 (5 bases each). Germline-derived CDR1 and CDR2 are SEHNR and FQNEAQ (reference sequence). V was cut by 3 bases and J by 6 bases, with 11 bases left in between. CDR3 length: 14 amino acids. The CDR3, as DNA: TGTGCCAGCAGCTTGATGAGGGACCCCGGGGAGCTGTTTTTT. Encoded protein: CASSLMRDPGELFF. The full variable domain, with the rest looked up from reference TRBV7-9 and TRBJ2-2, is DTGVSQNPRHKITKRGQNVTFRCDPISEHNRLYWYRQTLGQGPEFLTYFQNEAQLEKSRLLSDRFSAERPKGSFSTLEIQRTEQGDSAMYLCASSLMRDPGELFFGEGSRLTVL.

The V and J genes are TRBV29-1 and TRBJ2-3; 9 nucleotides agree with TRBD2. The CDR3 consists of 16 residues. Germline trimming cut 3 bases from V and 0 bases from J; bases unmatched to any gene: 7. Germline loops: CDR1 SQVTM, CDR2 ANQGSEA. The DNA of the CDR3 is TGCAGCGTTGACCCGGGACTAGCCAGTAGCACAGATACGCAGTATTTT. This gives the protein CSVDPGLASSTDTQYF.

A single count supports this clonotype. CDR3 amino acids: CASSSPTSGGARRWNEQFF. In DNA form, the CDR3 reads TGTGCCAGCAGCTCTCCGACTAGCGGGGGGGCCCGTCGGTGGAATGAGCAGTTCTTC. The rearrangement uses TRBV7-9 and TRBJ2-1; 14 nucleotides agree with TRBD2. The CDR3 loop spans 19 amino acids. Per germline, CDR1 SEHNR and CDR2 FQNEAQ (reference sequence). The junction had 15 bases not matched to a gene; V was cut back by 4 bases and J by 7 bases.

CDR3 protein: CAGTANTGELFF. CDR3 DNA sequence: TGTGCCGGGACGGCGAACACCGGGGAGCTGTTTTTT. The chain carries TRBV2 and TRBJ2-2; tentatively, D is TRBD1 or TRBD2 (5 bases each). The CDR3 totals 12 residues. The germline CDR1 and CDR2 sequences are SNHLY and FYNNEI. Deletions cut 11 bases from V and 0 bases from J, with 7 bases between.

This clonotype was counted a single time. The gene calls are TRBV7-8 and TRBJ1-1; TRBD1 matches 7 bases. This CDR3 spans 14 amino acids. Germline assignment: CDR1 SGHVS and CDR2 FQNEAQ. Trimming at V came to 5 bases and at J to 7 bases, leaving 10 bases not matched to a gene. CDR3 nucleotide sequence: TGTGCCAGCAGCGGCGGACAGGACGCCCTTGAAGCTTTCTTT. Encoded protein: CASSGGQDALEAFF. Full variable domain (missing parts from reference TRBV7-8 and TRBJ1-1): GAGVSQSPRYKVAKRGQDVALRCDPISGHVSLFWYQQALGQGPEFLTYFQNEAQLDKSGLPSDRFFAERPEGSVSTLKIQRTQQEDSAVYLCASSGGQDALEAFFGQGTRLTVV.

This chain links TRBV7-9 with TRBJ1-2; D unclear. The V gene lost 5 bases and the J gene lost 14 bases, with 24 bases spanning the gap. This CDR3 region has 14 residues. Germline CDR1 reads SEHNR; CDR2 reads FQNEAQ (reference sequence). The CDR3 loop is CASSAPSGRESMTF. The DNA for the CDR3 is TGTGCCAGCAGCGCTCCGTCGGGTAGGGAATCGATGACCTTC.

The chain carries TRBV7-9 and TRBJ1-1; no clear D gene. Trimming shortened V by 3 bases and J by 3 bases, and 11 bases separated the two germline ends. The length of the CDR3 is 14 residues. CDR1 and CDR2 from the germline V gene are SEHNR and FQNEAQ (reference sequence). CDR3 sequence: CASSFLDGYTEAFF. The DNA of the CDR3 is TGTGCCAGCAGCTTCTTGGACGGCTACACTGAAGCTTTCTTT.

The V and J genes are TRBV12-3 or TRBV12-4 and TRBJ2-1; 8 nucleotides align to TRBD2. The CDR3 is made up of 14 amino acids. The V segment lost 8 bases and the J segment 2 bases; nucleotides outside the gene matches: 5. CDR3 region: CASGSGGPYNEQFF. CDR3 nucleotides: TGTGCCAGCGGGTCGGGGGGGCCCTACAATGAGCAGTTCTTC.

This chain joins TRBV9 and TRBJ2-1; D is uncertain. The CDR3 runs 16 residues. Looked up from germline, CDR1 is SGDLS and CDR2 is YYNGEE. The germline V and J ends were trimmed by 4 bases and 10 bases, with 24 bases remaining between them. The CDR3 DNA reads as TGTGCCAGCAGCCCACCAGATTCCCGTATTTTCCGGGAGCAGTTCTTC. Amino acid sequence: CASSPPDSRIFREQFF.

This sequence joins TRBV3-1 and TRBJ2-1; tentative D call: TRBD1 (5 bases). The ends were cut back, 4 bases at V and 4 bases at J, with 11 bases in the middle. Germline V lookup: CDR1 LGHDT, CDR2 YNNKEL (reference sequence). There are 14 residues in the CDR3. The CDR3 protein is CASSREDIYNEQFF. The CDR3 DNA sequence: TGTGCCAGCAGCCGAGAGGACATTTACAATGAGCAGTTCTTC.

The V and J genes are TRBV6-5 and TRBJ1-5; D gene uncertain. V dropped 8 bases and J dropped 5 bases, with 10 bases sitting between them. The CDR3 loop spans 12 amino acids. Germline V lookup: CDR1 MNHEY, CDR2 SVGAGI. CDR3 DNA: TGTGCCAGCGGTGTCGCCTATCAGCCCCAGCATTTT. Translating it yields CASGVAYQPQHF.

CDR3 in amino acids: CASSVVASLTDTQYF. CDR3 in DNA: TGTGCCAGCAGCGTAGTTGCTAGCTTAACAGATACGCAGTATTTT. This chain joins TRBV9 and TRBJ2-3; possible D gene TRBD2, 5 bases. The CDR3 length is 15 residues. Per germline, CDR1 SGDLS and CDR2 YYNGEE. V was pared by 0 bases and J by 3 bases, with 11 bases between.

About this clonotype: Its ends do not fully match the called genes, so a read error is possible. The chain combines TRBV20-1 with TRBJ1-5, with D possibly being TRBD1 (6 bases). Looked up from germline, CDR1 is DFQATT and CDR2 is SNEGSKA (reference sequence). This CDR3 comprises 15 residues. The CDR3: CSAVWGAYSNQPQLF. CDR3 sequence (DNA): TGCAGTGCGGTGTGGGGGGCTTATAGCAATCAGCCCCAGCTTTTT.

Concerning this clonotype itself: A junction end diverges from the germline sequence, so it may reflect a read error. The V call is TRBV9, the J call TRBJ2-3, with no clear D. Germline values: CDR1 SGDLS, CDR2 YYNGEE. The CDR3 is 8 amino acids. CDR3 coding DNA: TGTGCCAGCAGCCCTAGGAATTTT. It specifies CASSPRNF.

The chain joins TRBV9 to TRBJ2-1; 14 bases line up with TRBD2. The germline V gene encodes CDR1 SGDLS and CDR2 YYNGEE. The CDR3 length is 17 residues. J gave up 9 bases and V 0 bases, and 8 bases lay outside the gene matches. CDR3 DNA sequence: TGTGCCAGCAGCGTAGGGAGACTAGCGGGGGGGCTCGGTGAGCAGTTCTTC. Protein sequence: CASSVGRLAGGLGEQFF.

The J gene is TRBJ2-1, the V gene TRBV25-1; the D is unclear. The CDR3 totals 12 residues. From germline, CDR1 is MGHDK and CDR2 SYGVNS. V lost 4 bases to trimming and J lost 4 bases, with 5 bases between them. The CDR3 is CASSGKYNEQFF. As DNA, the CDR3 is TGTGCCAGCAGTGGAAAGTACAATGAGCAGTTCTTC.

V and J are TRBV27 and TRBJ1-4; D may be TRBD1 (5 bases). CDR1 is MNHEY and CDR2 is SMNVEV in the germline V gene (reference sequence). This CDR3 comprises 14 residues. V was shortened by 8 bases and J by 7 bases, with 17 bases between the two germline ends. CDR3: CASGVWRGTEKLFF. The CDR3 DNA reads TGTGCCAGCGGCGTGTGGCGGGGGACTGAAAAACTGTTTTTT.

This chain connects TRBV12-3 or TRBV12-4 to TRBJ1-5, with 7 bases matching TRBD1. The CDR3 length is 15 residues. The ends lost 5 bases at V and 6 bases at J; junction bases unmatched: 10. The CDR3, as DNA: TGTGCCAGCAGTCCGGACAGGATGTTGGGTCAGCCCCAGCATTTT. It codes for CASSPDRMLGQPQHF.

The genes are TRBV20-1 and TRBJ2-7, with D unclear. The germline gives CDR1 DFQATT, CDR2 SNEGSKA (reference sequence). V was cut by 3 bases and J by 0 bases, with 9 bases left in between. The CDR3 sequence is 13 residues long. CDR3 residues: CSARYIDSYEQYF. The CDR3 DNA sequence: TGCAGTGCTAGGTACATAGACTCCTACGAGCAGTACTTC.

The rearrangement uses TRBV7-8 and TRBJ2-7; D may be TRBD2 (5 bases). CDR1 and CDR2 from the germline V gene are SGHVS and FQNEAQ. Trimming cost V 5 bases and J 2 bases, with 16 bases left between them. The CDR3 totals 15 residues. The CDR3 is CASSPDRGPAYEQYF. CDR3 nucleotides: TGTGCCAGCAGCCCCGACCGAGGGCCAGCCTACGAGCAGTACTTC.

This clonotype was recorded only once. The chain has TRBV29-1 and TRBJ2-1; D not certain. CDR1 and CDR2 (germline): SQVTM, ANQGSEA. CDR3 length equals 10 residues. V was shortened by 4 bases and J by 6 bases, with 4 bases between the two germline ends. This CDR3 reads CSVVGNEQFF. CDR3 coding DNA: TGCAGCGTTGTTGGCAATGAGCAGTTCTTC.

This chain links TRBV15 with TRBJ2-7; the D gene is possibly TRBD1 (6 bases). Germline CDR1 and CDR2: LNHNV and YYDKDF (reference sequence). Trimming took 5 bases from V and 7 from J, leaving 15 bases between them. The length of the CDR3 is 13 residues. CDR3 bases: TGTGCCACCAGCTATGGACAGATGATGGAGCAGTACTTC. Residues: CATSYGQMMEQYF.

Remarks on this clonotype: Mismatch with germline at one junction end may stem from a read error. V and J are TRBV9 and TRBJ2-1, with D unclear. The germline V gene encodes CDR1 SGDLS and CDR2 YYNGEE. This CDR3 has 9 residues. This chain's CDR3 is CASTERGPF. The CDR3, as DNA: TGTGCCAGCACCGAAAGAGGCCCTTTC.

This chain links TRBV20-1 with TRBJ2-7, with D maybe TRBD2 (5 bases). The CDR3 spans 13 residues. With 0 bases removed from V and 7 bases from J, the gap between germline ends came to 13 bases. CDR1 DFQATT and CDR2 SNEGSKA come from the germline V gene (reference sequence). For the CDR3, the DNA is TGCAGTGCTAGAGATAAAGGGAGTGGGGAGCAGTACTTC. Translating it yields CSARDKGSGEQYF.

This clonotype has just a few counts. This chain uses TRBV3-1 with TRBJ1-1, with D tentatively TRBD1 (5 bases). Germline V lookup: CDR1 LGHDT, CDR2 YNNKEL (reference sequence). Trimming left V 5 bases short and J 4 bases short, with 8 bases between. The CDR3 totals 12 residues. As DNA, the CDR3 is TGTGCCAGCAGCGAGGGGCGCACTGAAGCTTTCTTT. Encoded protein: CASSEGRTEAFF.